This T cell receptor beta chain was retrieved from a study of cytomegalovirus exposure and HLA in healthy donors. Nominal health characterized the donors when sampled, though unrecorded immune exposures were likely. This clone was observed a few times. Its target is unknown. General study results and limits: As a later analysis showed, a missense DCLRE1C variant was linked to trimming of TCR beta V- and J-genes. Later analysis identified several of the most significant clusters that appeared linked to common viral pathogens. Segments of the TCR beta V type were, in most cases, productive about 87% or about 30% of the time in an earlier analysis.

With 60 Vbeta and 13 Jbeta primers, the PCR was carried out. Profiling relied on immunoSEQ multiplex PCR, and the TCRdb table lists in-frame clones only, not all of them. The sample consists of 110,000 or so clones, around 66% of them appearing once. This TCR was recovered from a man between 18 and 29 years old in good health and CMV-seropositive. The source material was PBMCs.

The CDR3 DNA is TGTGCCACTAGACAGGGCCAAAATCAGCCCCAGCATTTT. Translated: CATRQGQNQPQHF. V is TRBV6-1 and J is TRBJ1-5, with TRBD1 matching over 7 bases. V shed 10 bases, J shed 4 bases, and the junction held 7 bases outside the gene matches. The CDR3 is made up of 13 amino acids. In germline, CDR1 is MNHNS, CDR2 SASEGT.